This TCR beta chain was sequenced for a study of T-cell reconstitution after alpha-beta-depleted transplantation in children. Unique molecular identifiers were used in preparing the TCRbeta library. TCRdb redid the calling of the PCR reads with MiXCR, one entry per CDR3 protein. The sample records some 300,000 distinct CDR3 sequences, 10% being singletons. The sample holds many counts of this clonotype. CDR3 size: 14 residues. CDR1 is DFQATT, CDR2 SNEGSKA, per germline (reference sequence). The germline V and J ends were trimmed by 3 bases and 7 bases, with 15 bases remaining between them. The chain uses TRBV20-1 and TRBJ2-2; the D is unclear. The TCR sequence derives from a boy younger than two with acute myeloid leukemia, due to receive a stem cell transplant. The input for sequencing was PBMCs, taken before TCRalphabeta/CD19-depleted stem cell transplant. CDR3 DNA: TGCAGTGCTAGGAACCCAGGTGTTAGCGGGGAGCTGTTTTTT. This translates into CSARNPGVSGELFF.